This T cell receptor (beta chain) comes out of a study of technical replicates of blood from several donors. The ends lost 2 bases at V and 3 bases at J; junction bases unmatched: 14. Germline values: CDR1 SGHDT, CDR2 YYEEEE. This CDR3 region has 18 residues. The method was immunoSEQ multiplex PCR; TCRdb's version includes in-frame clones alone and lacks a portion of them. The table lists about 83,000 clones, around nine tenths of them singletons. The chain employs TRBV5-6 and TRBJ1-3; TRBD1 matches 7 bases. Sample: T cells isolated from PBMCs. The receptor's source is a human donor in good health. The CDR3 loop is CASSFPRLEGARGNTIYF. The CDR3 DNA is TGTGCCAGCAGCTTTCCCCGTTTGGAGGGGGCGCGTGGAAACACCATATATTTT.